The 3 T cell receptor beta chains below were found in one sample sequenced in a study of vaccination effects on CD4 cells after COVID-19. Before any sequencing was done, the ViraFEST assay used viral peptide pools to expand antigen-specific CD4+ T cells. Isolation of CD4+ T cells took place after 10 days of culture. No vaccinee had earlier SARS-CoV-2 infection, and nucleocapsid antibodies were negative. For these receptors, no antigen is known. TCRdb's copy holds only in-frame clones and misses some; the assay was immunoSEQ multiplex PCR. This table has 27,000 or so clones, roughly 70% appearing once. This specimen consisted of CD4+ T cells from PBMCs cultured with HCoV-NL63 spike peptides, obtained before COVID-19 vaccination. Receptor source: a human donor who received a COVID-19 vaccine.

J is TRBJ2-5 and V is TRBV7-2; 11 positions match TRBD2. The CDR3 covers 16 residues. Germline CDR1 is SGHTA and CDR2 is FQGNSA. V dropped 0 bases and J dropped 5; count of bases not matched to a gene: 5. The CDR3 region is CASSLASGGAGETQYF. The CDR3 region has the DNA TGTGCCAGCAGCTTAGCTAGCGGGGGGGCAGGTGAGACCCAGTACTTC.

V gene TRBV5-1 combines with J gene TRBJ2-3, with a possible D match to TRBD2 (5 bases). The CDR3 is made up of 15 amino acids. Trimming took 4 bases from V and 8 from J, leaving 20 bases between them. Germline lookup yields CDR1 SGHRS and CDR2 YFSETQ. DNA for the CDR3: TGCGCCAGCAGCCCCACGGTCGCCCGGGGTGTTACGCAGTATTTT. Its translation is CASSPTVARGVTQYF.

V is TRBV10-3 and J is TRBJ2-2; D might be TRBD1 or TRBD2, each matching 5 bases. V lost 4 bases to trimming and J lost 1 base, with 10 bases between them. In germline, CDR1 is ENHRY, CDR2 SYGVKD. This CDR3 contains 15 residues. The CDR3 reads CAISGRDLNTGELFF. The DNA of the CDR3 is TGTGCCATCAGTGGACGGGACCTGAACACCGGGGAGCTGTTTTTT.